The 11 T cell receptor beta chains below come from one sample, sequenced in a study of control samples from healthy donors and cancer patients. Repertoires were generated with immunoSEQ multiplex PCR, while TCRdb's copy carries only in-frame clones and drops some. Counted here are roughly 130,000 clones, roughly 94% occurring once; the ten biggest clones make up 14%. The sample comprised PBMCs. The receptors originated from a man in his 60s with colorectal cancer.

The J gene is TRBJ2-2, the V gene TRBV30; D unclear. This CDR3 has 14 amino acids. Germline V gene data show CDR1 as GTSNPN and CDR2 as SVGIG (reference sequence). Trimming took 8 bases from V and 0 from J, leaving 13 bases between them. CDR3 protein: CAQSRLPNTGELFF. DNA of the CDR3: TGTGCCCAAAGTCGGCTGCCGAACACCGGGGAGCTGTTTTTT.

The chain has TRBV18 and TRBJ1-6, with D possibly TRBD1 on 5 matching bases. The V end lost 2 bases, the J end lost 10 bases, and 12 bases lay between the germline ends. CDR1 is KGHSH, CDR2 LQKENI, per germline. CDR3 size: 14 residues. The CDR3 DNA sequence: TGTGCCAGCTCACCAGTCAGGGAAGGATCACCCCTCCACTTT. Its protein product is CASSPVREGSPLHF.

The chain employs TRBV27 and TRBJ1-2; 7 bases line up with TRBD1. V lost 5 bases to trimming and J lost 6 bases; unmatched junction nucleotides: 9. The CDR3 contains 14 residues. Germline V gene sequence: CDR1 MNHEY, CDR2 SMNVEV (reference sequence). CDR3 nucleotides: TGTGCCAGCAGTGTCCAGGGGGGCCGCCATGGCTACACCTTC. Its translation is CASSVQGGRHGYTF.

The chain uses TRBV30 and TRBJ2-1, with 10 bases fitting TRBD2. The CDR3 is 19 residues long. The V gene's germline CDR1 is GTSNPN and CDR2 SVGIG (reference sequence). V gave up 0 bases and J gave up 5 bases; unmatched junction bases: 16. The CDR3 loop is CAWSVLVAGGLTGNNEQFF. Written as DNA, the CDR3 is TGTGCCTGGAGTGTACTGGTAGCGGGGGGCCTTACGGGCAACAATGAGCAGTTCTTC.

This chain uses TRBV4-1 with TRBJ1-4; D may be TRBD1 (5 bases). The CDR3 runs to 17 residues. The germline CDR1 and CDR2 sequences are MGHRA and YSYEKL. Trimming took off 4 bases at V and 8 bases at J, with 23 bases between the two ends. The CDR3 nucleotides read TGCGCCAGCAGCCCATCCGGATGGGGAGGGAAGGGGGAAAAACTGTTTTTT. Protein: CASSPSGWGGKGEKLFF.

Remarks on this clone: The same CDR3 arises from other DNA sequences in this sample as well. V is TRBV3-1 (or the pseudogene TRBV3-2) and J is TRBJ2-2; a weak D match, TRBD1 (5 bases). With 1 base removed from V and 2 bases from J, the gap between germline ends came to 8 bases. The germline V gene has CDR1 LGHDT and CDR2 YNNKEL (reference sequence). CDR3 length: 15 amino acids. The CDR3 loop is CASSQGTYNTGELFF. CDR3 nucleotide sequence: TGTGCCAGCAGCCAAGGGACATACAACACCGGGGAGCTGTTTTTT.

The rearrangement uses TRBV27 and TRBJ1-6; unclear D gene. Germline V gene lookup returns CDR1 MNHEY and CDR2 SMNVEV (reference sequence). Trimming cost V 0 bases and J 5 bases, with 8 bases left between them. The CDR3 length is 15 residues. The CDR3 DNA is TGTGCCAGCAGTTTATCTGCCGGCCATAATTCACCCCTCCACTTT. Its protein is CASSLSAGHNSPLHF.

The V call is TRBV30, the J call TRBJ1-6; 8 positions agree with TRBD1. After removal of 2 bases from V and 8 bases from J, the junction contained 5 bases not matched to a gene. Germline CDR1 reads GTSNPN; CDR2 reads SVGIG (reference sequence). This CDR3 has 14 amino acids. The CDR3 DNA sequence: TGTGCCTGGAGTACACAGGGGGGGCATTCACCCCTCCACTTT. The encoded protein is CAWSTQGGHSPLHF.

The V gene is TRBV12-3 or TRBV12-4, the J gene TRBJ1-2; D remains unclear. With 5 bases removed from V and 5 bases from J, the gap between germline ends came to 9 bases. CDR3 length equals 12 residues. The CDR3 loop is CASSLTDYGYTF. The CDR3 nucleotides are TGTGCCAGCAGTCTTACTGATTATGGCTACACCTTC.

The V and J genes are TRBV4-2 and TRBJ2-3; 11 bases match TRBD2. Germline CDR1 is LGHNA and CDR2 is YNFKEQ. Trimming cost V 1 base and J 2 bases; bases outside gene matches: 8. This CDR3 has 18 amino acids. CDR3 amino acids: CASSQAGTSGPSTDTQYF. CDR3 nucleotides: TGTGCCAGCAGCCAAGCGGGGACTAGCGGACCTTCCACAGATACGCAGTATTTT.

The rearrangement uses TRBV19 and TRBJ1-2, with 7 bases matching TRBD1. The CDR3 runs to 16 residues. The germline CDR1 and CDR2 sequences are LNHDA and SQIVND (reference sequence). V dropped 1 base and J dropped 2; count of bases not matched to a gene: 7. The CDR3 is CASSIVGQRQNYGYTF. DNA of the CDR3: TGTGCCAGTAGTATAGTGGGACAGCGCCAAAACTATGGCTACACCTTC.